This paragraph reports one T cell receptor beta chain. This sample is part of a study of T cell responses to AZD1222 COVID-19 vaccine. Study overall: Second doses at about 4 or about 12 weeks were pooled.

Here immunoSEQ multiplex PCR was the method, and the copy in TCRdb shows in-frame clones only, minus some. The sample carries over 110,000 clones, roughly 91% recorded once. Germline V gives CDR1 ENHRY, CDR2 SYGVKD. The CDR3 sequence is 13 residues long. The germline V and J ends were trimmed by 4 bases and 5 bases, with 11 bases remaining between them. The source material was peripheral blood, sampled on day 0 of AZD1222 vaccination. The chain carries TRBV10-3 and TRBJ2-5; D gene ambiguous. This TCR derives from an adult in good health. The CDR3 loop reads CAISVGSLETQYF. The CDR3 DNA reads as TGTGCCATCAGTGTGGGCAGTCTGGAGACCCAGTACTTC.